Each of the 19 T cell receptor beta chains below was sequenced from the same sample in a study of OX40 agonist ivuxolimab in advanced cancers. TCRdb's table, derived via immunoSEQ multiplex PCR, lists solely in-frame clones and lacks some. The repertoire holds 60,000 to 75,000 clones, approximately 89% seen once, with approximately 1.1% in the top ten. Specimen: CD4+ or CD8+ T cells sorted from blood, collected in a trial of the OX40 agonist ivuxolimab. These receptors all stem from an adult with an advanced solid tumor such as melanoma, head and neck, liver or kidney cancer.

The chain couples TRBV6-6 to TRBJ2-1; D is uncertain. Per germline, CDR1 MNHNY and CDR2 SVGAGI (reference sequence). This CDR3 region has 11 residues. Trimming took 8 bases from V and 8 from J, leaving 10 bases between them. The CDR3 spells CASFRSDEQFF. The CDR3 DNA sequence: TGTGCCAGCTTCAGGTCCGATGAGCAGTTCTTC.

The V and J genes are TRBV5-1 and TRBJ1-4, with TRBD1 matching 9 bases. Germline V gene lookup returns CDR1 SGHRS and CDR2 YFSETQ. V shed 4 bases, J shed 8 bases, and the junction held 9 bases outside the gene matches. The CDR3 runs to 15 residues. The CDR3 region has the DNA TGCGCCAGCAGCCTTTTACAGGGGGCGCAAGAAAAACTGTTTTTT. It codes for CASSLLQGAQEKLFF.

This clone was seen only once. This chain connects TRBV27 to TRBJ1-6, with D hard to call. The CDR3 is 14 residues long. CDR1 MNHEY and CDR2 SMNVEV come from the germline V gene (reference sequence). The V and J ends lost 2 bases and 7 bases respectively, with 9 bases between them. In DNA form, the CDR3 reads TGTGCCAGCAGTTTAGCAGTGTCCAATTCACCCCTCCACTTT. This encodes CASSLAVSNSPLHF.

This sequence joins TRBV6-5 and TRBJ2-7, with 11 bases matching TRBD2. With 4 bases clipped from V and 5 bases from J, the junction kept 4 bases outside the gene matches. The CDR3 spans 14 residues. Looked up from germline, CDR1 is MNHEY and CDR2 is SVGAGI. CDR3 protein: CASSLAGGHHEQYF. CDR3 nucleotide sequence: TGTGCCAGCAGTTTAGCGGGAGGGCACCACGAGCAGTACTTC.

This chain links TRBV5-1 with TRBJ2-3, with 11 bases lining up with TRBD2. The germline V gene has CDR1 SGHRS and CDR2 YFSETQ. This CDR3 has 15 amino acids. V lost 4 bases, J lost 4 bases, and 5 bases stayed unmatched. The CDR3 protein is CASSVLAGDADTQYF. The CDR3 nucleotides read TGCGCCAGCAGCGTACTAGCGGGAGACGCAGATACGCAGTATTTT.

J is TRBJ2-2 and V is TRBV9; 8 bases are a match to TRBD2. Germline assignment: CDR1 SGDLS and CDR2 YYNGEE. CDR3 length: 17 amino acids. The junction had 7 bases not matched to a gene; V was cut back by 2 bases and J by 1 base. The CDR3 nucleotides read TGTGCCAGCAGCGTGATACCAGCGGGGGTGAACACCGGGGAGCTGTTTTTT. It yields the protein CASSVIPAGVNTGELFF.

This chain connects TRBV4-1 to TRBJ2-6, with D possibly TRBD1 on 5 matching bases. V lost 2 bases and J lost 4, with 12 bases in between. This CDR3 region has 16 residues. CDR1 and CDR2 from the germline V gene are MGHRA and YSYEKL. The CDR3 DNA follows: TGCGCCAGCAGCCAATTCTTAGGGGCCGGGGCCAACGTCCTGACTTTC. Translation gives CASSQFLGAGANVLTF.

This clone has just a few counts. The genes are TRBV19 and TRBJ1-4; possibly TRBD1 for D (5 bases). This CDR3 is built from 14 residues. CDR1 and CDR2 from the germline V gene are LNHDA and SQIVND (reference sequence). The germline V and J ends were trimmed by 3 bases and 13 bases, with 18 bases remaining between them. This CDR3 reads CASSIPQLSGGLFF. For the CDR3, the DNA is TGTGCCAGTAGTATCCCACAGTTGTCCGGGGGACTGTTTTTT.

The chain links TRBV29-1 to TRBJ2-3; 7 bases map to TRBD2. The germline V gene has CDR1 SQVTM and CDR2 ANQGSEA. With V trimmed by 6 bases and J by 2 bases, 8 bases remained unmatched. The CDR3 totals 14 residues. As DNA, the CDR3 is TGCAGCGTGGGAGGGGTCCTTCTCACAGATACGCAGTATTTT. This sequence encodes CSVGGVLLTDTQYF.

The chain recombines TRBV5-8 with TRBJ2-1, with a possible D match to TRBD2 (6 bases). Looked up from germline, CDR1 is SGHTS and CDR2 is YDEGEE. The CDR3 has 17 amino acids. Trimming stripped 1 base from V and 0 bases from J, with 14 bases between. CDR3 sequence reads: CASSLQGGSLSYNEQFF. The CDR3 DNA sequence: TGTGCCAGCAGCTTGCAAGGAGGGTCCCTCTCCTACAATGAGCAGTTCTTC.

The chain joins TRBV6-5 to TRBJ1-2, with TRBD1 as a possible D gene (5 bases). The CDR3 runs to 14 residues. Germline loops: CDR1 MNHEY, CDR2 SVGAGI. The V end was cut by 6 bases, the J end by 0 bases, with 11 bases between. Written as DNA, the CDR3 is TGTGCCAGCAGAGAAGGGACGGCTAACTATGGCTACACCTTC. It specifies CASREGTANYGYTF.

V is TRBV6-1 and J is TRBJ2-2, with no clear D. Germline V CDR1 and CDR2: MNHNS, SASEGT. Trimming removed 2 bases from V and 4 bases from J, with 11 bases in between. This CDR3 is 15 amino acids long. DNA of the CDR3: TGTGCCAGCAGTGAAACTGCCCAGAGCACCGGGGAGCTGTTTTTT. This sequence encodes CASSETAQSTGELFF.

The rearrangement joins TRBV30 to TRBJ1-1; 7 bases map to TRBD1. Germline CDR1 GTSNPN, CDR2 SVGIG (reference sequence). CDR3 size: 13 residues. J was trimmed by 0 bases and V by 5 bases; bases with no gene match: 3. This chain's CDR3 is CAWDRVMNTEAFF. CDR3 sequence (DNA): TGTGCCTGGGACAGGGTAATGAACACTGAAGCTTTCTTT. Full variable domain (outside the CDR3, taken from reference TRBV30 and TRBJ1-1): SQTIHQWPATLVQPVGSPLSLECTVEGTSNPNLYWYRQAAGRGLQLLFYSVGIGQISSEVPQNLSASRPQDRQFILSSKKLLLSDSGFYLCAWDRVMNTEAFFGQGTRLTVV.

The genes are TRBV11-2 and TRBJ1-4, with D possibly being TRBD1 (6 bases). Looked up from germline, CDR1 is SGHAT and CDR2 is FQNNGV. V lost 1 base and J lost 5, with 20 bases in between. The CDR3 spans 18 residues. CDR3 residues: CASSLVFLRQARNEKLFF. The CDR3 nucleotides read TGTGCCAGCAGCTTAGTTTTCTTGCGACAGGCCCGGAATGAAAAACTGTTTTTT. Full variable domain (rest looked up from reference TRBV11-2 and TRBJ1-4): EAGVAQSPRYKIIEKRQSVAFWCNPISGHATLYWYQQILGQGPKLLIQFQNNGVVDDSQLPKDRFSAERLKGVDSTLKIQPAKLEDSAVYLCASSLVFLRQARNEKLFFGSGTQLSVL.

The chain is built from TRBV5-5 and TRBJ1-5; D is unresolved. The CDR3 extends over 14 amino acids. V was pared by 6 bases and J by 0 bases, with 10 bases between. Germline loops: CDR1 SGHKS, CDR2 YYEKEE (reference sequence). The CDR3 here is CASNPVISNQPQHF. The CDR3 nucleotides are TGTGCCAGCAACCCCGTTATTAGCAATCAGCCCCAGCATTTT.

Here the CDR3 DNA reads TGCGCCAGCAGCCAAGTAGACACAGGGGCCTACAATGAGCAGTTCTTC. It encodes CASSQVDTGAYNEQFF. The chain couples TRBV4-1 to TRBJ2-1; 7 nucleotides match TRBD1. Unmatched junction bases numbered 5, after V lost 1 base and J lost 2 bases. This CDR3 has 16 amino acids. Looked up from germline, CDR1 is MGHRA and CDR2 is YSYEKL.

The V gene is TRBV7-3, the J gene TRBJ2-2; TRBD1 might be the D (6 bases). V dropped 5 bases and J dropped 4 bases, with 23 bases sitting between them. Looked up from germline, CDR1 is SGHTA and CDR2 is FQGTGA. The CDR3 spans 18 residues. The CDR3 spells CASSPQELWGQGTGELFF. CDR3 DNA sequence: TGTGCCAGCAGCCCCCAAGAGCTTTGGGGGCAGGGCACCGGGGAGCTGTTTTTT.

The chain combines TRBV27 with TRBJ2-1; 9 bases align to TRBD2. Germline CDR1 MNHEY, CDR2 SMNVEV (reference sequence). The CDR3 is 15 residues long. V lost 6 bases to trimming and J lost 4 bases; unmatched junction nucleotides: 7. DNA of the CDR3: TGTGCCAGCAGCAGTAGCGGGAGAGAATACAATGAGCAGTTCTTC. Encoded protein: CASSSSGREYNEQFF.

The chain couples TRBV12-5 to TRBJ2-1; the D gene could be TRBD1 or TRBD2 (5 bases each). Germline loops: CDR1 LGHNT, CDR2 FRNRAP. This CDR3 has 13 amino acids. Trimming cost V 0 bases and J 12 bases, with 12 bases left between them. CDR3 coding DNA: TGTGCTAGTGGTTTGGTATATGGGGACCGGCAGTTCTTC. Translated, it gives CASGLVYGDRQFF. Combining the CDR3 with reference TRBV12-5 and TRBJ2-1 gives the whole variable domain DARVTQTPRHKVTEMGQEVTMRCQPILGHNTVFWYRQTMMQGLELLAYFRNRAPLDDSGMPKDRFSAEMPDATLATLKIQPSEPRDSAVYFCASGLVYGDRQFFGPGTRLTVL.